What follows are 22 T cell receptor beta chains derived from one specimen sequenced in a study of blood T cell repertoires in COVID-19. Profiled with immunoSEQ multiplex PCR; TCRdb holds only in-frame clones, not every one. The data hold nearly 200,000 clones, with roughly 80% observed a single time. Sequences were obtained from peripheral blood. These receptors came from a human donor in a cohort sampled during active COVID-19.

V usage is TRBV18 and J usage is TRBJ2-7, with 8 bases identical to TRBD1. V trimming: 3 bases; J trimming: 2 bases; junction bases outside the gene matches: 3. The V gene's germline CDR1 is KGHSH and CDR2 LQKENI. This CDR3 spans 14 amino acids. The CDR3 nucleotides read TGTGCCAGCTCACCTACACAGGGGGCCTACGAGCAGTACGTC. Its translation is CASSPTQGAYEQYV.

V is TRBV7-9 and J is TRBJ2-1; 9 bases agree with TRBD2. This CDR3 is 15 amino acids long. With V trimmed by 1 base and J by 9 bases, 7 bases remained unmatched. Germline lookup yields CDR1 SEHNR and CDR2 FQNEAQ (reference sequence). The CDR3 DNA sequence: TGTGCCAGCAGCTTAGTGGTAGCGGGAGCATTTGAGCAGTTCTTC. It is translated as CASSLVVAGAFEQFF.

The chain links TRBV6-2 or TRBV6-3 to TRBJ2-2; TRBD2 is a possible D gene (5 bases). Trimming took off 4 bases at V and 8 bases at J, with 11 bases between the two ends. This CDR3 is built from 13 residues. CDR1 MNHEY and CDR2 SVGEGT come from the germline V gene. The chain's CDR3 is CASSFKGAGELFF. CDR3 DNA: TGTGCCAGCAGTTTTAAGGGAGCGGGGGAGCTGTTTTTT.

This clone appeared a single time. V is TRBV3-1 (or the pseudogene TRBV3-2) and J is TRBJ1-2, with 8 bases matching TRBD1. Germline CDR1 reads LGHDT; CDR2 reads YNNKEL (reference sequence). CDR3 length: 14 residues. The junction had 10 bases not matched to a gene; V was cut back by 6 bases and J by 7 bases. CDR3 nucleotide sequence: TGTGCCAGCAGTGCCCCGGGACAGGTCAGTGGCTACACCTTC. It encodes CASSAPGQVSGYTF.

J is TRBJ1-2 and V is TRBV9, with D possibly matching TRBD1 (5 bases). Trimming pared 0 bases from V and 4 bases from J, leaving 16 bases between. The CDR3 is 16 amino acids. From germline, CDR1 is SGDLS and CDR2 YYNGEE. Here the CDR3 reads CASSVGRTQVFYGYTF. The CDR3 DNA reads TGTGCCAGCAGCGTAGGTCGAACACAGGTTTTCTATGGCTACACCTTC.

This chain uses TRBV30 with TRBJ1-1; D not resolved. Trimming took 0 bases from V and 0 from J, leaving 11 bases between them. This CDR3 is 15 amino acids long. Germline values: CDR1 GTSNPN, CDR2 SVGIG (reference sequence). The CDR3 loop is CAWSVDWRMNTEAFF. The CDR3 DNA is TGTGCCTGGAGTGTGGATTGGAGGATGAACACTGAAGCTTTCTTT.

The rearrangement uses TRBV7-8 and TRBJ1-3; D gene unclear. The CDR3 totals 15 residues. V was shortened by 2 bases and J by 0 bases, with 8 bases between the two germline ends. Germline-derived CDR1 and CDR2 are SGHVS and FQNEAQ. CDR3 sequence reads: CASSLLRSSGNTIYF. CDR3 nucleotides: TGTGCCAGCAGCTTATTACGGAGCTCTGGAAACACCATATATTTT.

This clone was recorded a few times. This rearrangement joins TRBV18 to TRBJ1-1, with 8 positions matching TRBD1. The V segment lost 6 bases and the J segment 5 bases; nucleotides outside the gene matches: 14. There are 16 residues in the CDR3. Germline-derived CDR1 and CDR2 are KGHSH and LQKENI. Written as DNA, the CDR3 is TGTGCCAGCTCTCCAAATCCAGGGGGCTGGAGGACTGAAGCTTTCTTT. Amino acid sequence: CASSPNPGGWRTEAFF.

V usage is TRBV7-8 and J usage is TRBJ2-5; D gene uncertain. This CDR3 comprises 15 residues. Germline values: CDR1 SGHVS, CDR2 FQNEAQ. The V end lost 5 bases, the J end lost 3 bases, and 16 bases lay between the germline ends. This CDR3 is CASSRTQLREETQYF. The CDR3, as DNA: TGTGCCAGCAGCCGCACCCAACTAAGAGAAGAGACCCAGTACTTC. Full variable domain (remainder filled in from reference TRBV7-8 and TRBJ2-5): GAGVSQSPRYKVAKRGQDVALRCDPISGHVSLFWYQQALGQGPEFLTYFQNEAQLDKSGLPSDRFFAERPEGSVSTLKIQRTQQEDSAVYLCASSRTQLREETQYFGPGTRLLVL.

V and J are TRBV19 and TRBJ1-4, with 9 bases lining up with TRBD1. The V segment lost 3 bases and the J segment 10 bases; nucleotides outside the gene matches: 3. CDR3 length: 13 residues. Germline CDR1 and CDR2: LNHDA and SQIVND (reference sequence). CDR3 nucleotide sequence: TGTGCCAGTAGTATGGGACAGGGAACAAAACTGTTTTTT. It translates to CASSMGQGTKLFF.

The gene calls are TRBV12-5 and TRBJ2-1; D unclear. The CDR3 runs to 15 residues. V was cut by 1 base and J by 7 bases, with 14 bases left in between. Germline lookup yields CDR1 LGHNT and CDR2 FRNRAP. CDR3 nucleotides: TGTGCTAGTGGTTTGGATAGTACCGCCCGTAATGAGCAGTTCTTC. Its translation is CASGLDSTARNEQFF.

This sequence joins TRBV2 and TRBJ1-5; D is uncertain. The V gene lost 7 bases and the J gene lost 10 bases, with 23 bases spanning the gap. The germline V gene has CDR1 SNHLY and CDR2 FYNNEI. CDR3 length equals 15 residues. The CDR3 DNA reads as TGTGCCAGCACCCGCATGGTGGGCCCCGCGGGACCCCAGCATTTT. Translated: CASTRMVGPAGPQHF.

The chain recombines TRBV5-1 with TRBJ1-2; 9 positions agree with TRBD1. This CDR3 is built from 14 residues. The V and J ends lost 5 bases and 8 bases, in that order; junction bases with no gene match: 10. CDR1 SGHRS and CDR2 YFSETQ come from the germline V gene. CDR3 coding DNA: TGCGCCAGCAGATATACAGGGGGCGCGGAGGGCTACACCTTC. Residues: CASRYTGGAEGYTF.

CDR3 sequence: CASSTEPDRANTGELFF. CDR3 sequence (DNA): TGTGCCAGCAGCACTGAACCCGACAGGGCGAACACCGGGGAGCTGTTTTTT. The chain employs TRBV5-4 and TRBJ2-2; TRBD1 agrees at 7 bases. The J segment lost 0 bases and the V segment lost 4 bases, leaving 9 bases of the junction unmatched. Germline loops: CDR1 SGHNT, CDR2 YYREEE (reference sequence). The CDR3 is 17 residues long.

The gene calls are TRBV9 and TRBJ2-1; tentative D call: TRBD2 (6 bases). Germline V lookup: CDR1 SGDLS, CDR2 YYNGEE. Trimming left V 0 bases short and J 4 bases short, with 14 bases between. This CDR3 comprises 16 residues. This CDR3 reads CASSVESAGFYNEQFF. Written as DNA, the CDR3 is TGTGCCAGCAGCGTAGAGTCAGCGGGCTTTTACAATGAGCAGTTCTTC. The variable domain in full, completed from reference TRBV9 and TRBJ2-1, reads DSGVTQTPKHLITATGQRVTLRCSPRSGDLSVYWYQQSLDQGLQFLIQYYNGEERAKGNILERFSAQQFPDLHSELNLSSLELGDSALYFCASSVESAGFYNEQFFGPGTRLTVL.

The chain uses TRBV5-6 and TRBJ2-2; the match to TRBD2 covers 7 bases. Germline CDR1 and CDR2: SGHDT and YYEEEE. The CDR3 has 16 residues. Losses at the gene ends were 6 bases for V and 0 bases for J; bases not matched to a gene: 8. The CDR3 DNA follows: TGTGCCAGCACCCAATGGGGGAGGGCGAACACCGGGGAGCTGTTTTTT. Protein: CASTQWGRANTGELFF.

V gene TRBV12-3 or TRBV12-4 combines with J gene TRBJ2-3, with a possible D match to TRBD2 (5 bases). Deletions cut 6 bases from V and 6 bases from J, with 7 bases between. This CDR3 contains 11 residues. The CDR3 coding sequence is TGTGCCAGCAGAAGAGGGGATACGCAGTATTTT. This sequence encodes CASRRGDTQYF.

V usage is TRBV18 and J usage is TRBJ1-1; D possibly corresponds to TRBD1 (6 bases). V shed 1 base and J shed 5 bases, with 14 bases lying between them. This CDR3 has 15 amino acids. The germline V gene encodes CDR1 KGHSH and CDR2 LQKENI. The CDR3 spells CASSPQGDSWTEAFF. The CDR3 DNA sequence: TGTGCCAGCTCACCACAGGGGGATTCGTGGACTGAAGCTTTCTTT.

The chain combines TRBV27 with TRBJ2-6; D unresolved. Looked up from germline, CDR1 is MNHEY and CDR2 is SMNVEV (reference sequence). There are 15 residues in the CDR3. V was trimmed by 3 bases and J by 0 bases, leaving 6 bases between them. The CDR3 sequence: CASSFLSSGANVLTF. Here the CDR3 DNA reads TGTGCCAGCAGTTTCCTGAGCTCTGGGGCCAACGTCCTGACTTTC. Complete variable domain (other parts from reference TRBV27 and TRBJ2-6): EAQVTQNPRYLITVTGKKLTVTCSQNMNHEYMSWYRQDPGLGLRQIYYSMNVEVTDKGDVPEGYKVSRKEKRNFPLILESPSPNQTSLYFCASSFLSSGANVLTFGAGSRLTVL.

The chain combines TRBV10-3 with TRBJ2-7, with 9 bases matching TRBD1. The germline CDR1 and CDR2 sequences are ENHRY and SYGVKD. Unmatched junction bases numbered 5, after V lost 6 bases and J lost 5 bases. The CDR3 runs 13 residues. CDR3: CAIRGTGSHEQYV. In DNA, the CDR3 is TGTGCCATCAGGGGGACAGGGAGTCACGAGCAGTACGTC.

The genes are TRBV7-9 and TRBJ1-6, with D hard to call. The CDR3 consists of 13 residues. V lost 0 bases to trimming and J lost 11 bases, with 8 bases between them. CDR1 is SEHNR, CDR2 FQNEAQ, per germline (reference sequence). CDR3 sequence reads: CASSLALATPLHF. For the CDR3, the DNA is TGTGCCAGCAGCTTAGCACTCGCTACACCCCTCCACTTT.

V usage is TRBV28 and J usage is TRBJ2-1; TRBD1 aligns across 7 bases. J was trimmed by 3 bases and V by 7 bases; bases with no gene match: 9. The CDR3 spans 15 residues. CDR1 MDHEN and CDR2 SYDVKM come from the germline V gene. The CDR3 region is CASIPGQRHYNEQFF. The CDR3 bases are TGTGCCAGCATCCCGGGACAGCGACACTACAATGAGCAGTTCTTC.